These 13 T cell receptor beta chains share one sample of origin, sequenced in a study of T cell responses to AZD1222 COVID-19 vaccine. Only in-frame clones appear in the TCRdb table, and some are missing; sequencing was by immunoSEQ multiplex PCR. The repertoire holds 140,000 to 150,000 clones, approximately 85% seen once, with 8% in the top ten. The source was peripheral blood, collected on day 0 of AZD1222 vaccination. The receptors shown here come from an adult in good health.

V and J are TRBV3-1 (or the pseudogene TRBV3-2) and TRBJ1-6, with 7 bases matching TRBD1. The length of the CDR3 is 17 residues. Germline CDR1 LGHDT, CDR2 YNNKEL (reference sequence). Unmatched junction bases numbered 13, after V lost 4 bases and J lost 7 bases. DNA of the CDR3: TGTGCCAGCAGCCGGACAGGATCCGGGACCCACAATTCACCCCTCCACTTT. Protein: CASSRTGSGTHNSPLHF.

The chain links TRBV30 to TRBJ1-6, with D maybe TRBD1 (5 bases). This CDR3 spans 16 amino acids. Germline CDR1 and CDR2: GTSNPN and SVGIG (reference sequence). The CDR3 region is CARTQGLGTYNSPLHF. The CDR3 DNA is TGTGCAAGGACCCAGGGACTTGGGACCTATAATTCACCCCTCCACTTT.

The rearrangement uses TRBV19 and TRBJ2-2, with D possibly matching TRBD1 (7 bases). There are 16 residues in the CDR3. Germline values: CDR1 LNHDA, CDR2 SQIVND (reference sequence). V was trimmed by 0 bases and J by 4 bases, leaving 12 bases between them. CDR3 sequence: CASSIDRQGGTGELFF. Here the CDR3 DNA reads TGTGCCAGTAGTATAGACCGACAGGGAGGCACCGGGGAGCTGTTTTTT.

This clone was detected only a few times. The gene calls are TRBV7-6 and TRBJ2-3; 8 bases align to TRBD2. The CDR3 totals 14 residues. V lost 6 bases and J lost 3; bases outside the gene matches: 5. Per the germline V gene, CDR1 is SGHVS and CDR2 is FNYEAQ. The CDR3 coding sequence is TGTGCCAGCAGTTGGGGCGGGGGGACAGATACGCAGTATTTT. It yields the protein CASSWGGGTDTQYF. The full variable domain, its missing parts supplied by reference TRBV7-6 and TRBJ2-3, is GAGVSQSPRYKVTKRGQDVALRCDPISGHVSLYWYRQALGQGPEFLTYFNYEAQQDKSGLPNDRFSAERPEGSISTLTIQRTEQRDSAMYRCASSWGGGTDTQYFGPGTRLTVL.

This sequence joins TRBV10-2 and TRBJ2-7; 11 nucleotides align to TRBD2. Germline assignment: CDR1 WSHSY and CDR2 SAAADI. The CDR3 is 16 residues long. The J segment lost 6 bases and the V segment lost 0 bases, leaving 7 bases of the junction unmatched. The CDR3 spells CASSESSGLAVCEQYF. As DNA, the CDR3 is TGCGCCAGCAGTGAGTCCTCGGGACTAGCGGTTTGCGAGCAGTACTTC.

The V gene is TRBV28, the J gene TRBJ1-1; D ambiguous. CDR3 length: 14 residues. The ends were cut back, 6 bases at V and 3 bases at J, with 14 bases in the middle. The germline CDR1 and CDR2 sequences are MDHEN and SYDVKM. CDR3 residues: CASSLQGLYTEAFF. In nucleotides, the CDR3 is TGTGCCAGCAGCCTCCAAGGTCTCTACACTGAAGCTTTCTTT. Looking up the rest from reference TRBV28 and TRBJ1-1 gives the full variable domain: DVKVTQSSRYLVKRTGEKVFLECVQDMDHENMFWYRQDPGLGLRLIYFSYDVKMKEKGDIPEGYSVSREKKERFSLILESASTNQTSMYLCASSLQGLYTEAFFGQGTRLTVV.

CDR3 region: CASRLGSANTGELFF. DNA of the CDR3: TGTGCCAGCCGGCTGGGCTCGGCGAACACCGGGGAGCTGTTTTTT. The chain joins TRBV6-5 to TRBJ2-2, with D uncertain. This CDR3 contains 15 residues. V was pared by 8 bases and J by 0 bases, with 13 bases between. The germline gives CDR1 MNHEY, CDR2 SVGAGI.

This rearrangement joins TRBV10-2 to TRBJ2-5, with a weak D call TRBD2 (6 bases). Germline CDR1 and CDR2: WSHSY and SAAADI. CDR3 length equals 15 residues. Trimming took 0 bases from V and 5 from J, leaving 13 bases between them. The CDR3 loop is CASSESIGGSETQYF. Written as DNA, the CDR3 is TGCGCCAGCAGTGAGTCCATCGGGGGTTCGGAGACCCAGTACTTC.

The J gene is TRBJ1-2, the V gene TRBV12-3 or TRBV12-4, with 8 bases fitting TRBD1. Unmatched junction bases numbered 5, after V lost 1 base and J lost 13 bases. The CDR3 runs 12 residues. CDR3 coding DNA: TGTGCCAGCAGTTTAGACAGGGGGATGATCACCTTC. Its protein product is CASSLDRGMITF.

This rearrangement joins TRBV14 to TRBJ2-7; no clear D gene. Germline lookup yields CDR1 SGHDN and CDR2 FVKESK. CDR3 length: 14 residues. Trimming pared 4 bases from V and 2 bases from J, leaving 12 bases between. The CDR3 spells CASSPRAQTYEQYF. DNA for the CDR3: TGTGCCAGCAGCCCCCGAGCACAAACCTACGAGCAGTACTTC.

The rearrangement links TRBV28 to TRBJ2-1; 7 bases are shared with TRBD2. The germline CDR1 and CDR2 sequences are MDHEN and SYDVKM. The V and J ends lost 7 bases and 3 bases, in that order; junction bases with no gene match: 6. The CDR3 runs to 14 residues. The CDR3 region has the DNA TGTGCCAGCACCCCGCGGGGGTACTACAATGAGCAGTTCTTC. This encodes CASTPRGYYNEQFF.

V gene TRBV10-3 combines with J gene TRBJ2-7; D is ambiguous. V lost 3 bases to trimming and J lost 3 bases, with 3 bases between them. CDR1 and CDR2 (germline): ENHRY, SYGVKD. CDR3 length: 11 amino acids. CDR3 residues: CAISDYYEQYF. DNA of the CDR3: TGTGCCATCAGTGATTACTACGAGCAGTACTTC.

The chain recombines TRBV9 with TRBJ2-3; TRBD2 is a possible D gene (6 bases). This CDR3 comprises 15 residues. CDR1 and CDR2 from the germline V gene are SGDLS and YYNGEE. The V end was cut by 3 bases, the J end by 1 base, with 12 bases between. In DNA, the CDR3 is TGTGCCAGCAGCGCGGGCGGGATCCGCACAGATACGCAGTATTTT. This sequence encodes CASSAGGIRTDTQYF.